The 2 T cell receptor beta chains listed next were all sequenced from one sample in a study of prognosis after radiotherapy for stage I lung cancer. Researchers used two-round multiplex PCR to amplify TCR beta CDR3 starting from genomic DNA. Individual primers that were specific to each TRBV and TRBJ gene served in first-round PCR. TCRdb re-analysed the multiplex PCR reads in MiXCR, keeping a single row per CDR3 protein. This repertoire shows about 18,000 distinct CDR3 sequences, roughly 55% found once; its top ten account for less than 30%. Sample: PBMCs, taken before or after stereotactic body radiation therapy (not recorded which). The origin of the receptors is a donor aged 50 or older with non-small cell lung cancer.

With respect to this clonotype: With only one base between it and a far larger clone, this is likely a read error. J is TRBJ2-3 and V is TRBV6-4; D possibly corresponds to TRBD2 (6 bases). V lost 7 bases and J 4 bases, leaving 21 bases between the germline ends. CDR3 size: 16 residues. Germline CDR1 and CDR2: MRHNA and SNTAGT. The CDR3 DNA is TGTGCCAGCATCCAAAGTATCGGGAGAGTCGCAGATACGCAGTATTTT. Translated: CASIQSIGRVADTQYF.

The gene calls are TRBV9 and TRBJ2-3; D possibly matches TRBD1 or TRBD2 (5 bases each). Trimming stripped 6 bases from V and 3 bases from J, with 11 bases between. Germline V gene data show CDR1 as SGDLS and CDR2 as YYNGEE. CDR3 length equals 13 residues. CDR3 coding DNA: TGTGCCAGCAATCAATGGGGGACAGATACGCAGTATTTT. It codes for CASNQWGTDTQYF.